These 3 T cell receptor beta chains were all obtained from the same sample, sequenced in a study of a mutant IDH1 vaccine in newly diagnosed glioma. Time point indicated: baseline, week 1 (first vaccination visit). The treatment is: pre-vaccination baseline after standard-of-care therapy. Using immunoSEQ multiplex PCR, the repertoire was profiled, and TCRdb retains in-frame clones only, with some absent. The table shows about 98,000 clones, with 70% to 90% occurring only once. The sample here was PBMCs, taken from a glioma patient treated with radiotherapy, temozolomide or both. All receptors come from a woman aged 50 to 65 with glioma.

V gene TRBV6-6 combines with J gene TRBJ2-7, with 9 positions matching TRBD1. With V trimmed by 4 bases and J by 3 bases, 7 bases remained unmatched. From germline, CDR1 is MNHNY and CDR2 SVGAGI (reference sequence). The CDR3 contains 15 residues. CDR3 loop: CASSSLGQGVYEQYF. CDR3 in DNA: TGTGCCAGCAGTTCTTTGGGACAGGGTGTCTACGAGCAGTACTTC.

This sequence joins TRBV2 and TRBJ2-3, with 10 nucleotides matching TRBD1. CDR3 length: 15 amino acids. With 5 bases clipped from V and 5 bases from J, the junction kept 7 bases outside the gene matches. CDR1 is SNHLY and CDR2 is FYNNEI in the germline V gene. In nucleotides, the CDR3 is TGTGCCAGCAGTCCGGACAGGGGGTTCGGAGATACGCAGTATTTT. Its protein product is CASSPDRGFGDTQYF.

The CDR3 DNA sequence: TGTGCCAGCAGCTTAAGGGGCGTATACACAGATACGCAGTATTTT. This translates into CASSLRGVYTDTQYF. V gene TRBV7-2 combines with J gene TRBJ2-3, with a possible D match to TRBD1 (5 bases). The germline V gene has CDR1 SGHTA and CDR2 FQGNSA. The CDR3 is made up of 15 amino acids. V was trimmed by 2 bases and J by 2 bases, leaving 11 bases between them.